This T cell receptor beta chain derives from a study of blood T cell repertoires in COVID-19. This CDR3 has 16 amino acids. Trimming shortened V by 5 bases and J by 6 bases, and 20 bases separated the two germline ends. Germline V lookup: CDR1 SGHNT, CDR2 YENEEA. Data came from immunoSEQ multiplex PCR; TCRdb stores just in-frame clones and leaves some out. The table includes tens of thousands of clones, around 86% detected once. This clone appeared once. The sample taken for sequencing was peripheral blood. The clonotype was recovered from a woman of 80 years or more with acute or convalescent COVID-19. The V call is TRBV11-3, the J call TRBJ2-1; TRBD2 might be the D (6 bases). The CDR3 here is CASSPVRRVGGNEQFF. Here the CDR3 DNA reads TGTGCCAGCAGCCCCGTAAGGAGGGTGGGGGGCAATGAGCAGTTCTTC.